The 28 T cell receptor beta chains below all came from one sample that was sequenced in a study of CDR3 diversity in severe acne. TCRdb re-analysed the PCR reads in MiXCR, keeping a single row per CDR3 protein. The sample carries approximately 80,000 distinct CDR3 sequences, roughly 51% recorded once. Sequenced sample: blood. These receptors came from a male donor in good health, without acne.

The chain employs TRBV7-2 and TRBJ2-7; D possibly corresponds to TRBD2 (6 bases). Germline-derived CDR1 and CDR2 are SGHTA and FQGNSA. The CDR3 has 15 residues. V was trimmed by 0 bases and J by 4 bases, leaving 13 bases between them. The CDR3 sequence: CTSSLAVGLQYEQYF. As DNA, the CDR3 is TGTACCAGCAGCTTAGCTGTTGGACTACAGTACGAGCAGTACTTC.

This clonotype was observed a handful of times. V is TRBV6-5 and J is TRBJ1-4; 7 positions match TRBD1. Germline V gene data show CDR1 as MNHEY and CDR2 as SVGAGI. This CDR3 comprises 17 residues. V shed 5 bases and J 10 bases; nucleotides not matched to a gene: 19. In DNA form, the CDR3 reads TGTGCCAGCAGTGAAGCGTCGTTGAGACAGGGCACAGGAAAACTGTTTTTT. Translated, it gives CASSEASLRQGTGKLFF.

The chain recombines TRBV5-1 with TRBJ2-7; 7 positions agree with TRBD2. The V gene end was trimmed by 4 bases and the J gene end by 2 bases; junction bases not matched to a gene: 6. Germline assignment: CDR1 SGHRS and CDR2 YFSETQ. The CDR3 extends over 14 amino acids. Here the CDR3 reads CASSRTSSAYEQYF. The DNA of the CDR3 is TGCGCCAGCAGCCGGACTAGTTCGGCCTACGAGCAGTACTTC.

The chain uses TRBV11-2 and TRBJ2-7; a weak D match, TRBD2 (6 bases). The CDR3 is 14 residues long. In germline, CDR1 is SGHAT, CDR2 FQNNGV. Trimming removed 4 bases from V and 7 bases from J, with 17 bases in between. CDR3 loop: CASSSLRRGREQYF. CDR3 sequence (DNA): TGTGCCAGCAGCTCTCTCAGGAGGGGCCGAGAGCAGTACTTC.

V and J are TRBV5-1 and TRBJ1-2, with D hard to call. Per the germline V gene, CDR1 is SGHRS and CDR2 is YFSETQ. The ends were cut back, 4 bases at V and 5 bases at J, with 15 bases in the middle. This CDR3 is 14 amino acids long. This CDR3 is CASSIEGYFYGYTF. CDR3 coding DNA: TGCGCCAGCAGCATAGAGGGCTATTTTTATGGCTACACCTTC.

The V call is TRBV6-6, the J call TRBJ1-5, with TRBD1 matching 12 bases. The germline V gene encodes CDR1 MNHNY and CDR2 SVGAGI (reference sequence). The V and J ends lost 9 bases and 6 bases, in that order; junction bases with no gene match: 9. The CDR3 runs 15 residues. The CDR3 DNA is TGTGCCAGACAGAGGGGACAGGGGGCGGGTCAGCCCCAGCATTTT. Translation gives CARQRGQGAGQPQHF.

Ten or more counts support this clonotype. The gene calls are TRBV15 and TRBJ1-1, with 10 bases matching TRBD1. Looked up from germline, CDR1 is LNHNV and CDR2 is YYDKDF (reference sequence). The CDR3 length is 20 residues. J was trimmed by 0 bases and V by 0 bases; bases with no gene match: 13. CDR3 coding DNA: TGTGCCACCAGCAGAGATAGTGGGCGGGGGACAGGGGCCCTGAACACTGAAGCTTTCTTT. Translating it yields CATSRDSGRGTGALNTEAFF.

On this clonotype itself: Since the CDR3 does not end with the conserved phenylalanine or tryptophan, this likely comes from a read error. The DNA is left out, because the CDR3 cannot be placed on it with certainty; the CDR3 is given as TCRdb lists it. The chain has TRBV28 and TRBJ2-7; the D segment call TRBD2 is taken from the table without a DNA check. Looked up from germline, CDR1 is MDHEN and CDR2 is SYDVKM. From its first to its last residue, the CDR3 has 12 amino acids. The CDR3 loop is CASSLTNQAPSI.

The chain joins TRBV20-1 to TRBJ2-5; a possible D gene is TRBD2 (5 bases). The germline V and J ends were trimmed by 3 bases and 1 base, with 12 bases remaining between them. Germline values: CDR1 DFQATT, CDR2 SNEGSKA (reference sequence). There are 14 residues in the CDR3. CDR3 in DNA: TGCAGTGCTAGGCAACTAGGACCCCAAGAGACCCAGTACTTC. Amino acid sequence: CSARQLGPQETQYF.

This clonotype was recorded many times. The rearrangement joins TRBV6-6 to TRBJ2-7; D is possibly TRBD1 (5 bases). Germline CDR1 MNHNY, CDR2 SVGAGI (reference sequence). V was clipped by 2 bases and J by 2 bases, with 13 bases between them. The CDR3 loop spans 15 amino acids. The DNA for the CDR3 is TGTGCCAGCAGTTACCCCTCGACAGTGACCTACGAGCAGTACTTC. The encoded protein is CASSYPSTVTYEQYF.

With regard to this clonotype: The final CDR3 position lacks the conserved phenylalanine or tryptophan, pointing to a likely read error. The DNA is left out, because the CDR3 cannot be placed on it with certainty; the CDR3 is given as TCRdb lists it. The chain carries TRBV24-1 and TRBJ2-2; TRBD1 is taken as the D call from the table, unchecked against the DNA. Inclusive of both ends, the CDR3 amounts to 16 amino acids. The V gene's germline CDR1 is KGHDR and CDR2 SFDVKD. CDR3 sequence reads: CATSKDRRTNTGGLFL.

In its sample, this clonotype was seen a few times. The V call is TRBV20-1, the J call TRBJ2-7; TRBD1 agrees at 7 bases. The germline gives CDR1 DFQATT, CDR2 SNEGSKA (reference sequence). V lost 5 bases to trimming and J lost 3 bases; unmatched junction nucleotides: 7. The CDR3 runs 13 residues. The CDR3 DNA reads TGCAGTGCTGCAGACAGGGCCAACTACGAGCAGTACTTC. Translated: CSAADRANYEQYF.

There are many counts of this clonotype. The gene calls are TRBV5-5 and TRBJ2-5, with 11 bases identical to TRBD2. Germline V CDR1 and CDR2: SGHKS, YYEKEE (reference sequence). This CDR3 is built from 16 residues. V shed 4 bases and J 7 bases; nucleotides not matched to a gene: 12. CDR3 residues: CASSTTATSGVATQYF. The CDR3 DNA follows: TGTGCCAGCAGCACCACCGCGACTAGCGGGGTGGCGACCCAGTACTTC.

The sample holds many counts of this clonotype. The chain links TRBV12-3 or TRBV12-4 to TRBJ2-7, with TRBD1 matching over 7 bases. The CDR3 is 14 amino acids. Trimming took 2 bases from V and 4 from J; bases not matched to a gene: 5. CDR3 sequence: CASSLTGVKYEQYF. The CDR3 coding sequence is TGTGCCAGCAGTTTAACAGGGGTTAAGTACGAGCAGTACTTC.

The chain joins TRBV5-1 to TRBJ1-2; D not resolved. Germline V gene sequence: CDR1 SGHRS, CDR2 YFSETQ. CDR3 size: 14 residues. V lost 1 base to trimming and J lost 4 bases, with 11 bases between them. CDR3 sequence (DNA): TGCGCCAGCAGCTTGCGGGTGGGGTCCTATGGCTACACCTTC. As protein: CASSLRVGSYGYTF. Based on the CDR3 plus reference TRBV5-1 and TRBJ1-2, the full variable domain is KAGVTQTPRYLIKTRGQQVTLSCSPISGHRSVSWYQQTPGQGLQFLFEYFSETQRNKGNFPGRFSGRQFSNSRSEMNVSTLELGDSALYLCASSLRVGSYGYTFGSGTRLTVV.

In nucleotides, the CDR3 is TGTGCCAGCAGCAAGAGCTACGAGCAGTACTTC. Amino acid sequence: CASSKSYEQYF. This chain links TRBV28 with TRBJ2-7; D is ambiguous. The CDR3 sequence is 11 residues long. V lost 6 bases to trimming and J lost 3 bases, with 6 bases between them. Germline CDR1 is MDHEN and CDR2 is SYDVKM. The full variable domain, rest sourced from reference TRBV28 and TRBJ2-7, is DVKVTQSSRYLVKRTGEKVFLECVQDMDHENMFWYRQDPGLGLRLIYFSYDVKMKEKGDIPEGYSVSREKKERFSLILESASTNQTSMYLCASSKSYEQYFGPGTRLTVT.

The chain uses TRBV7-9 and TRBJ1-2; 11 positions agree with TRBD1. The V gene end was trimmed by 1 base and the J gene end by 4 bases; junction bases not matched to a gene: 2. The germline V gene encodes CDR1 SEHNR and CDR2 FQNEAQ (reference sequence). This CDR3 has 15 amino acids. CDR3 sequence reads: CASSLGTGGVYGYTF. In DNA form, the CDR3 reads TGTGCCAGCAGCTTAGGGACAGGGGGCGTCTATGGCTACACCTTC. Full variable domain (missing parts from reference TRBV7-9 and TRBJ1-2): DTGVSQNPRHKITKRGQNVTFRCDPISEHNRLYWYRQTLGQGPEFLTYFQNEAQLEKSRLLSDRFSAERPKGSFSTLEIQRTEQGDSAMYLCASSLGTGGVYGYTFGSGTRLTVV.

In this sample, this clonotype turned up many times. DNA for the CDR3: TGTGCCACCAGTGATTTTCGGGGGGCTGATGGCTACACCTTC. This sequence encodes CATSDFRGADGYTF. This chain uses TRBV24-1 with TRBJ1-2; D is perhaps TRBD1 (6 bases). The germline V and J ends were trimmed by 1 base and 6 bases, with 11 bases remaining between them. Germline V lookup: CDR1 KGHDR, CDR2 SFDVKD. The CDR3 length is 14 residues.

Comments on this clonotype: This may come from a read error, since a much larger clone is one base off. V and J are TRBV3-1 and TRBJ2-7; D remains ambiguous. CDR1 is LGHDT, CDR2 YNNKEL, per germline (reference sequence). V lost 1 base and J lost 0, with 10 bases in between. The CDR3 is 15 residues long. The CDR3, as DNA: TGTGCCAGCAGCCAAGGAATCGGTCCCTCCTACGAGCAGTACTTC. This codes for CASSQGIGPSYEQYF.

At least ten counts were recorded for this clonotype. This chain uses TRBV4-2 with TRBJ2-7; the D gene is possibly TRBD2 (6 bases). The germline gives CDR1 LGHNA, CDR2 YNFKEQ. Between the trimmed V and J ends, which lost 5 bases and 2 bases, there was a span of 10 bases. CDR3 size: 13 residues. The CDR3: CASSDGGPYEQYF. The CDR3 DNA reads as TGTGCCAGCAGCGACGGGGGACCCTACGAGCAGTACTTC.

This clonotype was picked up many times. The chain has TRBV5-1 and TRBJ1-1; D uncertain. CDR1 is SGHRS, CDR2 YFSETQ, per germline. V lost 5 bases, J lost 6 bases, and 8 bases lay in between. The CDR3 extends over 11 amino acids. CDR3 protein: CASRSGPEAFF. The DNA for the CDR3 is TGCGCCAGCAGGTCTGGACCTGAAGCTTTCTTT.

A few counts support this clonotype. The gene calls are TRBV25-1 and TRBJ2-6; weak D call: TRBD2 (5 bases). With 6 bases removed from V and 2 bases from J, the gap between germline ends came to 8 bases. Germline V lookup: CDR1 MGHDK, CDR2 SYGVNS. This CDR3 contains 14 residues. This CDR3 reads CASRERAGANVLTF. DNA for the CDR3: TGTGCCAGCAGAGAGAGGGCTGGGGCCAACGTCCTGACTTTC. Based on the CDR3 plus reference TRBV25-1 and TRBJ2-6, the full variable domain is EADIYQTPRYLVIGTGKKITLECSQTMGHDKMYWYQQDPGMELHLIHYSYGVNSTEKGDLSSESTVSRIRTEHFPLTLESARPSHTSQYLCASRERAGANVLTFGAGSRLTVL.

This clonotype was seen more than once but under ten times. The rearrangement links TRBV6-5 to TRBJ2-7, with 10 positions matching TRBD2. Trimming removed 2 bases from V and 5 bases from J; junction bases left unmatched: 3. This CDR3 comprises 14 residues. Germline lookup yields CDR1 MNHEY and CDR2 SVGAGI. CDR3 in amino acids: CASSYQRGGHEQYF. The CDR3 bases are TGTGCCAGCAGTTACCAGCGGGGGGGGCACGAGCAGTACTTC.

As to this clonotype: Germline and junction disagree at one end, which may indicate a read error. The rearrangement joins TRBV19 to TRBJ2-5; D possibly uses TRBD1 or TRBD2 (5 bases each). There are 13 residues in the CDR3. CDR1 is LNHDA and CDR2 is SQIVND in the germline V gene (reference sequence). The CDR3 DNA follows: TGTGCCACCGGGACGGAGGTTCAAGGGTCCCAGTACTTT. Translating it yields CATGTEVQGSQYF.

In its sample, this clonotype was seen a few times. V gene TRBV2 combines with J gene TRBJ2-7, with D maybe TRBD1 (5 bases). CDR3 length: 13 residues. V was shortened by 7 bases and J by 0 bases, with 10 bases between the two germline ends. CDR1 SNHLY and CDR2 FYNNEI come from the germline V gene. The CDR3 is CASTYRTSYEQYF. The CDR3 DNA sequence: TGTGCCAGCACATACAGGACCTCCTACGAGCAGTACTTC. The variable domain in full, completed from reference TRBV2 and TRBJ2-7, reads EPEVTQTPSHQVTQMGQEVILRCVPISNHLYFYWYRQILGQKVEFLVSFYNNEISEKSEIFDDQFSVERPDGSNFTLKIRSTKLEDSAMYFCASTYRTSYEQYFGPGTRLTVT.

This clonotype turned up a few times. This chain joins TRBV5-6 and TRBJ2-1; 7 nucleotides align to TRBD1. The V segment lost 4 bases and the J segment 4 bases; nucleotides outside the gene matches: 8. CDR1 SGHDT and CDR2 YYEEEE come from the germline V gene. The CDR3 loop spans 15 amino acids. For the CDR3, the DNA is TGTGCCAGCAGCGCCGACAGGGCCCGTTACAATGAGCAGTTCTTC. Translating gives CASSADRARYNEQFF.

Worth noting for this clonotype: The junction does not match germline at one end; this may be a read error. This chain links TRBV27 with TRBJ1-6; the D gene is possibly TRBD1 (5 bases). The CDR3 covers 16 residues. From germline, CDR1 is MNHEY and CDR2 SMNVEV (reference sequence). CDR3 residues: CASRFQGRRLDSPLHF. CDR3 DNA sequence: TGTGCCAGCAGATTTCAGGGTAGGAGGTTGGATTCGCCCCTCCACTTT.

V is TRBV5-1 and J is TRBJ1-2; D may be TRBD1 (6 bases). This CDR3 comprises 12 residues. Germline lookup yields CDR1 SGHRS and CDR2 YFSETQ. The germline V and J ends were trimmed by 2 bases and 12 bases, with 14 bases remaining between them. DNA for the CDR3: TGCGCCAGCAGCTTATCAGGGGCTGGAAACACCTTC. Translation gives CASSLSGAGNTF. The full variable domain, its missing parts supplied by reference TRBV5-1 and TRBJ1-2, is KAGVTQTPRYLIKTRGQQVTLSCSPISGHRSVSWYQQTPGQGLQFLFEYFSETQRNKGNFPGRFSGRQFSNSRSEMNVSTLELGDSALYLCASSLSGAGNTFGSGTRLTVV.